This T cell receptor beta chain came from a study of T cells after yellow fever vaccination. MiXCR, run by TCRdb on the 5' RACE reads, gives a single entry per CDR3 protein. This sample has 200,000 or so distinct CDR3 sequences, with roughly 6.2% found just once. This CDR3 is 12 amino acids long. V was clipped by 6 bases and J by 14 bases; unmatched bases: 9. This clonotype was seen many times. Specimen: CD4+ T cells sorted from PBMCs, collected on the day of the yellow fever booster vaccination. The chain carries TRBV12-3 or TRBV12-4 and TRBJ1-5, with TRBD1 identical over 8 bases. The origin of this receptor is a man aged 25 to 40 who received the YFV17D yellow fever vaccine. CDR3 nucleotide sequence: TGTGCCAGCAGGGATACAGGGGGGGAAGAGCATTTT. Translated: CASRDTGGEEHF.